This TCR beta chain emerged from a study of cytomegalovirus exposure and HLA in healthy donors (dated by TCRdb to 2015 to 2018). About the investigation overall: In an earlier analysis of under 600 of the donors, about 260 Gb of sequence data and 117 million unique TCR beta sequences from approximately 180 million T cells were reported. An early release covering 550 to 650 HLA-typed donors comprised approximately 290 gigabases of sequencing data and roughly 86 million unique TCR sequences. Of the roughly 400 genotyped donors, 81% fell in the genetic ancestry cluster associated with self-reported Caucasian donors. The study was designed to test whether signatures of past pathogen exposure could be identified by cataloging public T cell receptors. Using immunosequencing, the study profiled T cell repertoires from fewer than 700 subjects and related those repertoires to cytomegalovirus serostatus. In addition to the first cohort of 650 to 750 subjects, a separate validation cohort of approximately 110 different subjects was used. High-throughput TCR immunosequencing, statistical association of individual TCRs with disease status, and machine learning were combined to predict cytomegalovirus infection status. A later analysis re-analyzed previously published TCR beta repertoires from 500 to 700 donors and added high-resolution HLA genotyping to study TCR occurrence patterns. The later analysis used no new phenotypic data to find candidate immune exposures, relying instead on TCR beta sequences and their occurrence across donors. In an earlier analysis of 587 of the donors, high-throughput TCR beta sequencing was used to judge whether each TCR beta V gene segment behaved as functional or pseudogenic. Donor age, sex, ethnicity and CMV serostatus were compiled alongside the repertoire data. Genome-wide SNP genotypes for about 55% of the roughly 670 donors were used in a later genetic analysis, which treated that subset as a discovery cohort. Every repertoire in the discovery cohort had been generated on one and the same sequencing platform. HLA typing covered class I and class II loci at four-digit resolution. The number of donors typed differed by locus, with roughly 620-640 for A, B, C, DRB1 and DQB1, over 500 for DQA1, 600 to 610 for DPA1, and under 490 for DPB1. A few DR-DQ haplotypes were treated as single units for association and clustering because of strong linkage in the cohort. On average, 235,054 unique TCR beta nucleotide sequences were sequenced per donor among 350 to 400 genotyped donors of the cohort, with 15% to 20% of those sequences being non-productive.

Library generation was performed with the immunoSEQ multiplex PCR assay. The multiplex PCR relied on a mix of 60 forward primers for TCR Vbeta segments and 13 reverse primers for TCR Jbeta segments. The CDR3 region of rearranged TCR beta genes was amplified from genomic DNA with a multiplex PCR assay. The amplified TCR beta libraries were sequenced on the Illumina HiSeq System as 87-base-pair reads. The authors' pipeline ran thus. Across the roughly 640 repertoires, a later analysis counted 80 million or so unique TCR beta chains, around 10 million of which were shared by at least two donors. Raw reads were error-corrected and collapsed into unique sequences with a nearest-neighbor algorithm that merged closely related sequences to remove PCR and sequencing errors. To assign V, D and J gene segments, CDR3 sequences were aligned to IMGT reference sequences. For a sequence to be retained, at least a six-nucleotide match to both a V gene segment and a J gene segment was required. Rearrangements were called productive when the CDR3 lacked stop codons and stayed in frame with V and J; all others were non-productive. CDR3 was defined by IMGT convention, running from the second conserved V-encoded cysteine to the conserved J-encoded phenylalanine. The earlier analysis of 500 to 600 of the donors excluded sequences that lacked an unambiguous match to a single V gene segment. In an earlier analysis of some 590 of the donors, V segments were called functional above 56.7% productive rearrangements and were called segregating when the between-donor standard deviation exceeded 5%. A statistical classification framework was built to diagnose cytomegalovirus status from the catalog of TCR beta chain sequences. In a later analysis, V and J genes were assigned by comparing TCR nucleotide sequences against IMGT/GENE-DB human TR gene sequences. A later analysis assigned CDR3 sequences and most-parsimonious VDJ recombination scenarios with the TCRdist pipeline. In a later analysis, each TCR beta chain was defined by its CDR3 amino acid sequence together with its V-gene family, and reads without a unique V-gene family were excluded. A later analysis removed 592 highly shared, low-generation-probability nucleotide sequences to deal with suspected cross-contamination and a sequencing artifact. For each public chain, a later analysis derived a clonal expansion index from normalized ranks of inferred template counts within each repertoire. In a later analysis, generation probabilities were computed with a VDJ recombination model fitted to out-of-frame rearrangements, and the resulting probabilities were checked against IGoR. In a later analysis, hypergeometric tests were used to score TCR-TCR, TCR-HLA and TCR-CMV co-occurrence, with a repertoire-size bias correction applied to TCR pairs. A later analysis estimated false discovery rates by permuting HLA or CMV assignments 20 times. In a later analysis, co-occurring TCRs were grouped using DBSCAN, and TCRdist sequence similarity was added for clustering within HLA-allele-positive subsets. Repertoires with fewer than 30,000 or more than 120,000 public chains were left out of co-occurrence clustering, as were about five repertoires with anomalous nucleotide sharing. TCRdb took this table from immuneACCESS and kept in-frame rearrangements with V and J called. Such tables lack part of the clones; where checked against another copy, unresolved V genes explain under half of the gap, and the rest is unexplained. The V and J calls and clone size were taken over from that table, and D and trimming were inferred from the DNA. The sample data list roughly 190,000 clones, and approximately 85% of these were observed just once. The leading ten clones occupy less than 0.85% of the sample.

Results the study describes overall, beyond this receptor: Sequencing depth was assumed to be roughly uniform across donors in the presence/absence analyses, though that assumption may not hold. Cytomegalovirus status was reported to be diagnosed by the classifier with high specificity and sensitivity in both the original and validation cohorts. A group of highly shared sequence variants was considered likely to be a technical artifact of the sequencing pipeline. This cohort had only TCR beta chains sequenced, and the lack of alpha or paired-chain data limited which features could be detected. In a later analysis, several top co-occurrence clusters were reported to appear linked to parvovirus B19, influenza, CMV and Epstein-Barr virus. In a later analysis, most CMV-associated TCR beta chains were found to appear HLA-restricted, with HLA associations seemingly driven largely by CMV exposure. At a false discovery rate of 0.05, a later analysis linked around 17,000 TCR beta sequences to specific HLA alleles. Across donors, most TCR sequences were observed very rarely, whereas some public TCRs were present in many individuals. In a later genetic analysis, fewer N-insertions in productive TCRs were reported among donors in an Asian-associated ancestry cluster than the approximately 710-donor mean. In a later analysis, TCR association rates were found to vary across HLA loci, with the most associated TCRs seen for DRB1 alleles and the fewest for HLA-C alleles. The study listed 164 TCR beta chains as associated with cytomegalovirus. In vitro tests confirmed that a few of the cytomegalovirus-associated TCR beta chains recognize cytomegalovirus antigens. Because counts were too low, 15 to 20 rarely observed V segments, including chromosome 9 orphons, were excluded from the earlier analysis of under 650 of the donors. A later genetic analysis associated a missense DCLRE1C variant with V-gene and J-gene trimming of TCR beta chains, and an independent cohort replicated the association. Linkage disequilibrium might explain the correlated functional status among segregating V segments, but an unknown experimental factor could not be excluded. It was suggested by the authors that the approach could potentially be generalized to other disease states and immunological phenotypes. Compared with equally common non-associated chains, HLA-associated TCR beta chains in a later analysis were more clonally expanded and had lower generation probabilities. In an earlier analysis of roughly 560 of the donors, most TCR beta V segments were observed in productive rearrangements about 90% or about 30% of the time, broadly matching IMGT annotations. CMV serostatus was the only immune exposure information available for the cohort. Strong co-occurrence of HLA alleles, especially DR and DQ, made assigning TCR associations to individual alleles difficult. A further reported finding was that TCR beta sequences accurately predicted the HLA-A and HLA-B alleles for most subjects in the first cohort. Because HLA typing was unavailable for some donors at each locus, only the typed subset was used in association tests.

The cohort consisted of 600 to 700 healthy bone marrow donors. At the time of sampling, all cohort members were nominally healthy, though unrecorded immune exposures were likely present. The donor tested CMV seronegative and was one of the 352 seronegative cohort members. Each donor provided a peripheral blood sample, and peripheral blood mononuclear cells were used for TCR beta sequencing. Genomic DNA extraction from the blood cell samples was performed with the Qiagen DNeasy Blood Extraction Kit. This clone appeared a few times. The specificity of this receptor is unknown. No much larger clonotype is one base removed from it; base qualities were not supplied. This TCR was recovered from a woman between 18 and 29 years old in good health and CMV-seronegative. Sequencing input: PBMCs.

The CDR3 sequence is CASSSMGAGEFVNTEAFF. The base sequence is TGCGCCAGCAGCTCGATGGGAGCAGGGGAATTTGTGAACACTGAAGCTTTCTTT. The V and J segments used are TRBV5-1 and TRBJ1-1; TRBD1 might be the D gene, on 6 matching bases. The CDR3 starts with the cysteine, ends with the phenylalanine, and has 18 residues. Solely the CDR3 DNA is kept, with 54 bases framed from the first base. The germline V gene sets CDR1 to SGHRS and CDR2 to YFSETQ. The trim is 3 bases for V and 0 bases for J, with a gap of 21 bases between the germline ends.